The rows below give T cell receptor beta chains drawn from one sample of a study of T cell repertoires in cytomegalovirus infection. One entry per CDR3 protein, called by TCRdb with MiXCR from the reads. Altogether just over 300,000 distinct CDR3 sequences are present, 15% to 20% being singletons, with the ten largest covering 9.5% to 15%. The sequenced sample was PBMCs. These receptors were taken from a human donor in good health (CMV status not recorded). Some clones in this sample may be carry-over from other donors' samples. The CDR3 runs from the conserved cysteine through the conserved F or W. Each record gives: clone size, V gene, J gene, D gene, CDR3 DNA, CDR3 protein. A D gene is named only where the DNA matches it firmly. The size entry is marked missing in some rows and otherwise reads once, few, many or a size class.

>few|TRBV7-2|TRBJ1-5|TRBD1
TGTGCCAGCAGCCCACAGGGGAGGCATCAGCCCCAGCATTTT
CASSPQGRHQPQHF
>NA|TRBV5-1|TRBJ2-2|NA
TGCGCCAGCAGCTTGTTGGCGGGGGCGGACACCGGGGAGCTGTTTTTT
CASSLLAGADTGELFF
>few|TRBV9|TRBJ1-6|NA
TGTGCCAGCAGCCTAGGGGCAGACCCGACCAATTCACCCCTCCACTTT
CASSLGADPTNSPLHF
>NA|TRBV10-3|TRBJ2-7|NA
TGTGCCATCTCGACAGGAGAAACCTACGAGCAGTACTTC
CAISTGETYEQYF
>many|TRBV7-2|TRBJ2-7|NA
TGTGCCAGCAGCCTCTGGGACACGATCTCCTACGAGCAGTACTTC
CASSLWDTISYEQYF
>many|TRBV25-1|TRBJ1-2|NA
TGTGCCAGCAGTCGATCGGAGGGGTATGGCTACACCTTC
CASSRSEGYGYTF
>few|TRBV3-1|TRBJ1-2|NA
TGTGCCAGCAGCCAAGATGGCAGGGGAAGGGGCTACACCTTC
CASSQDGRGRGYTF
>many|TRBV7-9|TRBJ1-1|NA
TGTGCCAGCAGCTTAATCGCGAACACTGAAGCTTTCTTT
CASSLIANTEAFF
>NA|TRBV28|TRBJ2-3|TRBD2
TGTGCCAGCAGTCTCTGGACTAGCGGCTACACAGATACGCAGTATTTT
CASSLWTSGYTDTQYF
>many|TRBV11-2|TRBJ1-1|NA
TGTGCCAGCAGCTTACTAACAGGTCGATCGCAATGGGCTTTCTTT
CASSLLTGRSQWAFF
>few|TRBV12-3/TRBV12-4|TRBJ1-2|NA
TGTGCCAGCAGTTTGAGTGGGGGGTGGAACTATGGCTACACCTTC
CASSLSGGWNYGYTF
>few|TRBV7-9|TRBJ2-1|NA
TGTGCCAGCAGCCATGATGAGCAGTTCTTC
CASSHDEQFF
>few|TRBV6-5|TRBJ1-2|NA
TGTGCCAGCAGGCGAGACAGTGCCGGCTATGGCTACACCTTC
CASRRDSAGYGYTF
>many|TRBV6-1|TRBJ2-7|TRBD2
TGTGCCAGCAGTAAACGACTAGCCGGTGGAGGCGAGCAGTACTTC
CASSKRLAGGGEQYF
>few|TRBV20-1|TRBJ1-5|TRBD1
TGCAGTGCTAGAAAAAGACAGGGGATGAGCAATCAGCCCCAGCATTTT
CSARKRQGMSNQPQHF
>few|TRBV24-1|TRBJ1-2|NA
TGTGCCACCACGTTCACCAGGGCTCCCTATGGCTACACCTTC
CATTFTRAPYGYTF
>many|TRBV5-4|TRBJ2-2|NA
TGTGCCAGCACCGAGGGTTTCTCCACCGGGGAGCTGTTTTTT
CASTEGFSTGELFF
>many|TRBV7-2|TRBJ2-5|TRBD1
TGTGCCAGCAGGCAGACCCGACAGGGACCGTTAGAGACCCAGTACTTC
CASRQTRQGPLETQYF
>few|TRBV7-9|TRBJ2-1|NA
TGTGCCAGCAGCTTAACGAGGGGGGCCCCAGGGTGGCAGTTCTTC
CASSLTRGAPGWQFF
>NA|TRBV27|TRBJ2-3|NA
TGTGCCAGCAGTTTCAGGGGATACACAGATACGCAGTATTTT
CASSFRGYTDTQYF
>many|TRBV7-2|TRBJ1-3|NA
TGTGCCAGCAGCTTAGCAGAGGGAAACACCATATATTTT
CASSLAEGNTIYF
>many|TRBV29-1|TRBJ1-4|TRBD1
TGCAGCGTCGGTCGGACAGGGCTGGAAAAACTGTTTTTT
CSVGRTGLEKLFF
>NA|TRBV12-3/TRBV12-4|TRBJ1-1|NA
TGTGCCAGCAGTTGGATACAGAGGGAAGCTTTCTTT
CASSWIQREAFF
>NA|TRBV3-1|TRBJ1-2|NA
TGTGCCAGCAGCCAATCTTCGGATAATGGCTACACCTTC
CASSQSSDNGYTF